This is a list of T cell receptor beta chains from one sample in a study of T cells in Graves' hyperthyroidism and ophthalmopathy. Via MiXCR, TCRdb re-called the multiplex PCR reads, giving one row per CDR3 protein. The sample shows almost 500,000 distinct CDR3 sequences, about 20% of them seen only once. The specimen sequenced was blood. These TCRs come from a woman aged 70-85 years with Graves' ophthalmopathy. Both conserved end residues are part of each CDR3. D genes are given only for firm matches. Size tells how often a clone was seen (once, few, many) or the class of an expanded clone, and some rows leave it out.

V	D	J	size	CDR3	DNA
TRBV24-1	TRBD2	TRBJ2-3	NA	CATSTSGSTDTQYF	TGTGCCACCAGTACTAGCGGGAGCACAGATACGCAGTATTTT
TRBV2	NA	TRBJ1-2	NA	CASTWGGRGGYTF	TGTGCCAGCACATGGGGGGGCCGGGGTGGCTACACCTTC
TRBV7-9	TRBD2	TRBJ2-3	many	CASSAGLTTDTQYF	TGTGCCAGCAGCGCGGGACTAACCACAGATACGCAGTATTTT
TRBV20-1	TRBD2	TRBJ2-1	NA	CSALPGTSGMSSYNEQFF	TGCAGTGCTCTCCCCGGGACTAGCGGGATGAGCTCCTACAATGAGCAGTTCTTC
TRBV2	TRBD2	TRBJ2-1	many	CASKRGGTNYNEQFF	TGTGCCAGCAAGCGGGGGGGGACTAACTACAATGAGCAGTTCTTC
TRBV18	NA	TRBJ1-6	NA	CASSTLRATRESPLHF	TGTGCCAGCTCGACTCTACGGGCGACCAGGGAATCACCCCTCCACTTT
TRBV29-1	NA	TRBJ1-4	NA	CSVGVRGGEKLFF	TGCAGCGTTGGGGTTCGGGGGGGTGAAAAACTGTTTTTT
TRBV3-1	NA	TRBJ1-1	many	CASSQDSSLGTEAFF	TGTGCCAGCAGCCAAGACAGCAGTCTAGGCACTGAAGCTTTCTTT
TRBV28	NA	TRBJ1-5	few	CASSLNRGGNQPQHF	TGTGCCAGCAGTTTAAACCGGGGGGGCAATCAGCCCCAGCATTTT
TRBV30	NA	TRBJ2-5	NA	CAWSVGVETQYF	TGTGCCTGGAGTGTAGGGGTGGAGACCCAGTACTTC
TRBV5-1	TRBD1	TRBJ1-1	NA	CASSPRTGAGTEAFF	TGCGCCAGCAGCCCCCGGACAGGAGCGGGCACTGAAGCTTTCTTT
TRBV29-1	NA	TRBJ1-2	few	CSTSKGGNNGYTF	TGCAGCACCTCTAAGGGGGGAAACAACGGCTACACCTTC
TRBV5-1	NA	TRBJ2-5	few	CASSPGDETQYF	TGCGCCAGCAGCCCAGGGGATGAGACCCAGTACTTC
TRBV18	NA	TRBJ1-2	few	CASSPGQYGYTF	TGTGCCAGCTCACCTGGACAGTATGGCTACACCTTC
TRBV5-4	NA	TRBJ2-3	NA	CASSFERRQGTQYF	TGTGCCAGCAGCTTCGAGCGGAGGCAGGGCACGCAGTATTTT
TRBV6-1	NA	TRBJ2-6	NA	CASRGTGSVLLRANVLTF	TGTGCCAGCAGGGGAACAGGGTCGGTTCTCTTACGGGCCAACGTCCTGACTTTC
TRBV6-1	TRBD1	TRBJ2-2	few	CASSRTGSGSNTGELFF	TGTGCCAGCAGTAGGACAGGGAGTGGGTCGAACACCGGGGAGCTGTTTTTT
TRBV12-3/TRBV12-4	NA	TRBJ2-5	many	CASSLQGEGDETQYF	TGTGCCAGCAGTCTACAGGGCGAAGGGGATGAGACCCAGTACTTC
TRBV6-1	TRBD2	TRBJ2-3	NA	CASRSGTSGRNTQYF	TGTGCCAGCAGGTCCGGGACTAGCGGGAGAAATACGCAGTATTTT
TRBV27	NA	TRBJ1-1	many	CASSLSTGNTEAFF	TGTGCCAGCAGTTTATCGACAGGAAACACTGAAGCTTTCTTT
TRBV13	TRBD2	TRBJ2-1	few	CASSFTSGNAEQFF	TGTGCCAGCAGCTTTACTAGCGGGAACGCTGAGCAGTTCTTC
TRBV27	NA	TRBJ1-5	NA	CASSLRGGTLSNQPQHF	TGTGCCAGCAGTTTAAGGGGCGGGACACTGAGCAATCAGCCCCAGCATTTT
TRBV29-1	NA	TRBJ2-3	NA	CSVGAGWGTDTQYF	TGCAGCGTTGGGGCGGGATGGGGCACAGATACGCAGTATTTT
TRBV20-1	NA	TRBJ2-7	NA	CSAREVNSIGEQYF	TGCAGTGCTAGAGAGGTAAACTCCATTGGCGAGCAGTACTTC
TRBV7-2	NA	TRBJ2-1	many	CASSFQGNEQFF	TGTGCCAGCAGCTTCCAAGGCAATGAGCAGTTCTTC
TRBV7-3	NA	TRBJ2-7	many	CASSLIPGNYEQYF	TGTGCCAGCAGCTTAATCCCAGGCAACTACGAGCAGTACTTC
TRBV6-1	TRBD1	TRBJ1-5	NA	CASSQNKRQGINQPQHF	TGTGCCAGCAGTCAAAATAAGAGACAGGGAATCAATCAGCCCCAGCATTTT
TRBV7-8	TRBD2	TRBJ2-1	few	CATLGTSGRIEQFF	TGTGCCACCCTAGGGACTAGCGGGAGAATTGAGCAGTTCTTC
TRBV20-1	NA	TRBJ1-3	NA	CSARDRLAGNTIYF	TGCAGTGCTAGAGATCGTCTGGCTGGAAACACCATATATTTT
TRBV2	TRBD1	TRBJ1-4	few	CASRVQGGANEKLFF	TGTGCCAGCAGAGTCCAGGGGGGGGCTAATGAAAAACTGTTTTTT
TRBV19	TRBD2	TRBJ2-7	few	CASSTSRITPGLAGVYDEQYF	TGTGCCAGTAGTACTTCCCGCATAACACCGGGACTAGCGGGAGTGTACGACGAGCAGTACTTC
TRBV10-3	NA	TRBJ2-1	few	CAISESGGAYNEQFF	TGTGCCATCAGTGAGTCGGGGGGCGCCTACAATGAGCAGTTCTTC
TRBV11-1	NA	TRBJ1-2	NA	CASSPAWEAGGYTF	TGTGCCAGCAGCCCTGCTTGGGAGGCGGGGGGCTACACCTTC
TRBV4-2	TRBD2	TRBJ2-7	NA	CASSQEYGGEEQYF	TGTGCCAGCAGCCAAGAATACGGGGGGGAGGAGCAGTACTTC
TRBV20-1	NA	TRBJ2-5	few	CSARGPRETQYF	TGCAGTGCTAGAGGGCCCCGAGAGACCCAGTACTTC
TRBV20-1	NA	TRBJ2-7	NA	CSASSRLSSYEQYF	TGCAGTGCTAGTTCGAGACTTAGCTCCTACGAGCAGTACTTC
TRBV6-5	TRBD2	TRBJ2-1	NA	CASSYERLAGTYNEQFF	TGTGCCAGCAGTTACGAAAGACTAGCGGGAACCTACAATGAGCAGTTCTTC
TRBV6-1	NA	TRBJ1-3	NA	CASSIYSRSGNTIYF	TGTGCCAGCAGTATTTACAGCCGCTCTGGAAACACCATATATTTT
TRBV7-9	TRBD1	TRBJ1-1	many	CASSTTGGAEAFF	TGTGCCAGCAGCACGACAGGGGGTGCTGAAGCTTTCTTT
TRBV18	TRBD1	TRBJ1-5	NA	CASSQGQGSGQPQHF	TGTGCCAGCTCTCAGGGACAGGGGTCCGGTCAGCCCCAGCATTTT
TRBV7-9	NA	TRBJ1-2	few	CASSLDWGQNYGYTF	TGTGCCAGCAGCTTAGATTGGGGACAAAACTATGGCTACACCTTC
TRBV7-3	NA	TRBJ1-5	NA	CASSSTPPGGPGPQHF	TGTGCCAGCAGTTCCACCCCCCCGGGGGGCCCTGGGCCCCAGCATTTT
TRBV11-3	NA	TRBJ2-4	NA	CASSLAWGDIQYF	TGTGCCAGCAGCTTAGCTTGGGGGGACATTCAGTACTTC
TRBV10-3	NA	TRBJ2-7	few	CAISVGHEQYF	TGTGCCATCAGTGTGGGGCACGAGCAGTACTTC
TRBV20-1	NA	TRBJ2-1	NA	CSARSSSGAYNEQFF	TGCAGTGCTAGAAGTTCCAGCGGTGCCTACAATGAGCAGTTCTTC
TRBV12-3/TRBV12-4	NA	TRBJ1-1	many	CASSHTTNTEAFF	TGTGCCAGCAGCCATACAACGAACACTGAAGCTTTCTTT
TRBV27	NA	TRBJ1-1	few	CASSLSRGGHRTEAFF	TGTGCCAGCAGTTTATCTAGGGGGGGTCATCGAACTGAAGCTTTCTTT
TRBV2	NA	TRBJ2-1	NA	CASSVTGFNEQFF	TGTGCCAGCAGTGTAACAGGGTTCAATGAGCAGTTCTTC
TRBV30	NA	TRBJ2-7	NA	CAWSTASGYEQYF	TGTGCCTGGAGTACGGCCTCGGGCTACGAGCAGTACTTC
TRBV2	NA	TRBJ2-7	many	CASGPDYEQYF	TGTGCCAGCGGTCCGGACTACGAGCAGTACTTC
TRBV6-1	TRBD2	TRBJ2-5	few	CASGGLAGALPMGYF	TGTGCCAGCGGGGGACTAGCGGGAGCTTTACCGATGGGGTACTTC
TRBV5-4	TRBD2	TRBJ2-7	few	CASSSGLAATTYEQYF	TGTGCCAGCAGCTCCGGACTAGCGGCGACCACCTACGAGCAGTACTTC
TRBV12-3/TRBV12-4	NA	TRBJ2-7	few	CASRGAGEQYF	TGTGCCAGCAGGGGTGCAGGCGAGCAGTACTTC
TRBV12-5	NA	TRBJ2-3	many	CASGLVRDPTDTQYF	TGTGCTAGTGGTTTGGTACGGGACCCCACAGATACGCAGTATTTT